Each of the 20 T cell receptor beta chains below was sequenced from the same sample in a study of cytomegalovirus exposure and HLA in healthy donors. The PCR was carried out with 60 Vbeta primers and 13 Jbeta primers. Libraries were prepared by immunoSEQ multiplex PCR; TCRdb keeps only in-frame clonotypes and omits some of them. The sample gives about 100,000 clones, around 85% of which show up once; about 3.8% is in the top ten. The sequencing input was PBMCs. The source is a man aged 30 to 39 in good health and CMV-seronegative.

The V call is TRBV15, the J call TRBJ2-4, with D possibly being TRBD1 (6 bases). Trimming removed 0 bases at V and 8 bases at J, with 17 bases between. CDR1 and CDR2 from the germline V gene are LNHNV and YYDKDF (reference sequence). The CDR3 totals 16 residues. In DNA form, the CDR3 reads TGTGCCACCAGCAGAGATCTCGGCAGGGGATCGGACATTCAGTACTTC. As protein: CATSRDLGRGSDIQYF.

The CDR3 coding sequence is TGTGCCAGCCACCGGACTAGCGGTGACTCCTACGAGCAGTACTTC. Protein: CASHRTSGDSYEQYF. This sequence joins TRBV6-5 and TRBJ2-7; 10 bases fit TRBD2. Trimming removed 8 bases from V and 0 bases from J; junction bases left unmatched: 7. From germline, CDR1 is MNHEY and CDR2 SVGAGI. The CDR3 contains 15 residues.

The genes are TRBV29-1 and TRBJ2-7; 8 bases align to TRBD1. Trimming removed 7 bases from V and 6 bases from J; junction bases left unmatched: 8. Germline loops: CDR1 SQVTM, CDR2 ANQGSEA. The CDR3 is 12 residues long. The CDR3: CSGRTGLAEQYF. CDR3 DNA: TGCAGCGGCCGGACAGGGCTCGCCGAGCAGTACTTC.

This sequence joins TRBV7-2 and TRBJ2-3, with a possible D match to TRBD2 (6 bases). Trimming shortened V by 0 bases and J by 6 bases, and 13 bases separated the two germline ends. The CDR3 sequence is 15 residues long. Germline loops: CDR1 SGHTA, CDR2 FQGNSA. CDR3 nucleotides: TGTGCCAGCAGCTTAGCGTGGGGGGAGTCGGATACGCAGTATTTT. Protein sequence: CASSLAWGESDTQYF.

The J gene is TRBJ2-7, the V gene TRBV7-9; the D gene is possibly TRBD2 (7 bases). The CDR3 covers 14 residues. Germline V CDR1 and CDR2: SEHNR, FQNEAQ (reference sequence). V was shortened by 5 bases and J by 7 bases, with 18 bases between the two germline ends. CDR3 bases: TGTGCCAGCAGCCCAGACGCGGGGGCGGGAGAGCAGTACTTC. Protein: CASSPDAGAGEQYF.

Here the CDR3 DNA reads TGCGCCAGCAGCTGCTTCGCCAAGGGGGCCTACGAGCAGTACTTC. It codes for CASSCFAKGAYEQYF. J is TRBJ2-7 and V is TRBV4-1; TRBD1 might be the D (6 bases). The CDR3 is 15 amino acids. With 5 bases removed from V and 2 bases from J, the gap between germline ends came to 16 bases. In germline, CDR1 is MGHRA, CDR2 YSYEKL.

The CDR3 is CASSQYRGPDYEQYF. The CDR3 DNA follows: TGTGCCAGCAGCCAATACAGGGGGCCGGACTACGAGCAGTACTTC. The chain uses TRBV7-9 and TRBJ2-7; 9 bases are shared with TRBD1. The CDR3 totals 15 residues. Germline CDR1 is SEHNR and CDR2 is FQNEAQ (reference sequence). Germline trimming cut 5 bases from V and 3 bases from J; bases unmatched to any gene: 8.

This chain links TRBV11-2 with TRBJ1-3; D not certain. The CDR3 is 13 residues long. CDR1 is SGHAT, CDR2 FQNNGV, per germline. V was shortened by 5 bases and J by 4 bases, with 9 bases between the two germline ends. The CDR3 region is CASSAGVGNTIYF. In nucleotides, the CDR3 is TGTGCCAGCAGCGCCGGGGTAGGAAACACCATATATTTT.

This clone has only one observation. The chain combines TRBV9 with TRBJ2-7; 10 nucleotides line up with TRBD2. The CDR3 consists of 15 residues. The germline CDR1 and CDR2 sequences are SGDLS and YYNGEE. Unmatched junction bases numbered 3, after V lost 0 bases and J lost 3 bases. The CDR3, as DNA: TGTGCCAGCAGCGTAGGCCCTAGCGGGAGCTACGAGCAGTACTTC. It translates to CASSVGPSGSYEQYF.

The rearrangement joins TRBV6-5 to TRBJ1-5; TRBD1 agrees at 9 bases. Trimming cost V 5 bases and J 5 bases; bases outside gene matches: 4. CDR1 is MNHEY, CDR2 SVGAGI, per germline. The CDR3 extends over 14 amino acids. The CDR3 sequence: CASSRGQGDQPQHF. The DNA for the CDR3 is TGTGCCAGCAGTCGGGGACAGGGAGATCAGCCCCAGCATTTT.

This clone was seen just once. The V call is TRBV7-8, the J call TRBJ2-1, with D possibly TRBD1 on 6 matching bases. The CDR3 has 12 amino acids. V was shortened by 1 base and J by 11 bases, with 9 bases between the two germline ends. Per the germline V gene, CDR1 is SGHVS and CDR2 is FQNEAQ. The CDR3 spells CASSLGGTQQFF. CDR3 nucleotides: TGTGCCAGCAGCTTAGGGGGGACACAGCAGTTCTTC.

The V gene is TRBV6-6, the J gene TRBJ2-3, with D perhaps given as TRBD1 or TRBD2 (7 bases each). This CDR3 has 13 residues. V lost 10 bases to trimming and J lost 2 bases, with 13 bases between them. Germline values: CDR1 MNHNY, CDR2 SVGAGI (reference sequence). CDR3 loop: CATRGGNTDTQYF. The DNA of the CDR3 is TGTGCCACCAGGGGGGGTAACACAGATACGCAGTATTTT.

The chain is built from TRBV5-1 and TRBJ2-3; maybe TRBD1 (6 bases). Germline assignment: CDR1 SGHRS and CDR2 YFSETQ. The V gene lost 0 bases and the J gene lost 5 bases, with 16 bases spanning the gap. The CDR3 length is 16 residues. The CDR3 reads CASSLVQGTTLDTQYF. In nucleotides, the CDR3 is TGCGCCAGCAGCTTGGTACAGGGTACTACCTTAGATACGCAGTATTTT.

The V gene is TRBV7-2, the J gene TRBJ2-1, with 7 positions matching TRBD1. V trimming: 5 bases; J trimming: 5 bases; junction bases outside the gene matches: 15. CDR1 is SGHTA, CDR2 FQGNSA, per germline. This CDR3 is built from 17 residues. The CDR3 loop reads CASSKGTAPFGDNEQFF. The CDR3 DNA sequence: TGTGCCAGCAGCAAGGGGACAGCGCCCTTTGGTGACAATGAGCAGTTCTTC.

This CDR3 is CASSPMETGTGYTF. The CDR3 nucleotides are TGTGCCAGCTCACCCATGGAGACAGGGACCGGCTACACCTTC. The chain joins TRBV18 to TRBJ1-2, with 7 positions matching TRBD1. Germline lookup yields CDR1 KGHSH and CDR2 LQKENI. CDR3 length: 14 residues. J lost 8 bases, V lost 3 bases, and 9 bases had no gene match.

This chain connects TRBV2 to TRBJ1-5, with 10 bases that match TRBD1. With 4 bases clipped from V and 7 bases from J, the junction kept 10 bases outside the gene matches. This CDR3 contains 16 residues. Per germline, CDR1 SNHLY and CDR2 FYNNEI. CDR3 sequence: CASSVSRQGAGQPQHF. The CDR3, as DNA: TGTGCCAGCAGTGTCTCCCGACAGGGGGCCGGGCAGCCCCAGCATTTT. The variable domain in full, with the rest retrieved from reference TRBV2 and TRBJ1-5, is EPEVTQTPSHQVTQMGQEVILRCVPISNHLYFYWYRQILGQKVEFLVSFYNNEISEKSEIFDDQFSVERPDGSNFTLKIRSTKLEDSAMYFCASSVSRQGAGQPQHFGDGTRLSIL.

Here the CDR3 DNA reads TGTGCCAGCAGCGCTGGGACAGCCTACAATGAGCAGTTCTTC. Amino acid sequence: CASSAGTAYNEQFF. The chain links TRBV2 to TRBJ2-1; 7 nucleotides align to TRBD1. The CDR3 contains 14 residues. Germline loops: CDR1 SNHLY, CDR2 FYNNEI. J was trimmed by 2 bases and V by 6 bases; bases with no gene match: 4. The whole variable domain, filled in from reference TRBV2 and TRBJ2-1, reads EPEVTQTPSHQVTQMGQEVILRCVPISNHLYFYWYRQILGQKVEFLVSFYNNEISEKSEIFDDQFSVERPDGSNFTLKIRSTKLEDSAMYFCASSAGTAYNEQFFGPGTRLTVL.

The chain is built from TRBV9 and TRBJ1-6; no clear D. V lost 4 bases and J lost 13, with 18 bases in between. This CDR3 is built from 14 residues. Germline CDR1 and CDR2: SGDLS and YYNGEE. The CDR3 spells CASSSKAGMSPLHF. CDR3 nucleotides: TGTGCCAGCAGCTCCAAGGCGGGCATGTCGCCCCTCCACTTT. The full variable domain, its missing parts supplied by reference TRBV9 and TRBJ1-6, is DSGVTQTPKHLITATGQRVTLRCSPRSGDLSVYWYQQSLDQGLQFLIQYYNGEERAKGNILERFSAQQFPDLHSELNLSSLELGDSALYFCASSSKAGMSPLHFGNGTRLTVT.

The gene calls are TRBV9 and TRBJ1-5, with D hard to call. V lost 1 base and J 5 bases, leaving 7 bases between the germline ends. This CDR3 is 13 amino acids long. Germline CDR1 SGDLS, CDR2 YYNGEE. This CDR3 reads CASSVSPDQPQHF. The CDR3 DNA follows: TGTGCCAGCAGCGTATCCCCAGATCAGCCCCAGCATTTT.

The chain joins TRBV5-6 to TRBJ1-2; 7 bases line up with TRBD1. The germline V gene has CDR1 SGHDT and CDR2 YYEEEE. Trimming cost V 4 bases and J 7 bases; bases outside gene matches: 7. The CDR3 runs to 13 residues. The CDR3 DNA reads TGTGCCAGCAGCGCGACAGGGCAACTTGGCTACACCTTC. It specifies CASSATGQLGYTF.